The 8 T cell receptor beta chains in this list originate from one sample, sequenced in a study of cytomegalovirus exposure and HLA in healthy donors (dated by TCRdb to between 2016 and 2019). The protocol used for the library was the immunoSEQ multiplex PCR assay. The multiplex PCR relied on a mix of 60 forward primers for TCR Vbeta segments and 13 reverse primers for TCR Jbeta segments. Held by TCRdb, this immuneACCESS table contains in-frame sequences only and omits some clones. Under half of the omission traces to an unresolved V gene where checked; the cause of the rest is unknown. For this sample there are about 200,000 clones; more than 75% appear just once. In total, the top ten clones hold 5.5% to 7% of the sample. Sequencing was done on a sample of PBMCs. The receptors stem from a woman aged 45-65 years in good health and CMV-seropositive.

V gene TRBV27 combines with J gene TRBJ2-7, with 8 bases identical to TRBD1. CDR1 and CDR2 from the germline V gene are MNHEY and SMNVEV (reference sequence). There are 16 residues in the CDR3. The V and J ends lost 0 bases and 4 bases, in that order; junction bases with no gene match: 8. The chain's CDR3 is CASSLSRGQGKYEQYF. The CDR3, as DNA: TGTGCCAGCAGTTTATCCCGCGGACAGGGAAAATACGAGCAGTACTTC.

This rearrangement joins TRBV4-1 to TRBJ2-6; D is possibly TRBD1 (5 bases). CDR1 is MGHRA and CDR2 is YSYEKL in the germline V gene. This CDR3 has 18 amino acids. Trimming removed 0 bases at V and 1 base at J, with 13 bases between. CDR3 sequence: CASSQEGPWRSGANVLTF. The CDR3 DNA reads TGCGCCAGCAGCCAAGAGGGGCCATGGCGGTCTGGGGCCAACGTCCTGACTTTC.

This chain uses TRBV23-1 with TRBJ2-2, with D possibly matching TRBD2 (6 bases). TRBV23-1 is noted as an ORF with a role that remains uncertain. Trimming shortened V by 3 bases and J by 3 bases, and 14 bases separated the two germline ends. CDR3 size: 16 residues. The CDR3 sequence is CASSHSPRRDTGELFF. CDR3 nucleotide sequence: TGCGCCAGCAGTCACTCTCCCCGGAGGGACACCGGGGAGCTGTTTTTT.

CDR3 region: CASGTAGRRFYEQYF. CDR3 DNA: TGTGCTAGTGGAACTGCGGGGCGCCGGTTCTACGAGCAGTACTTC. J is TRBJ2-7 and V is TRBV12-5; the D gene is possibly TRBD2 (6 bases). The CDR3 has 15 residues. V was trimmed by 6 bases and J by 3 bases, leaving 18 bases between them. CDR1 and CDR2 from the germline V gene are LGHNT and FRNRAP.

The V and J genes are TRBV19 and TRBJ1-1, with D possibly TRBD1 on 6 matching bases. CDR3 length: 15 residues. Germline V CDR1 and CDR2: LNHDA, SQIVND (reference sequence). Trimming cost V 7 bases and J 3 bases, with 18 bases left between them. The CDR3: CASKLRGRTDTEAFF. The DNA of the CDR3 is TGTGCCAGTAAACTCAGGGGTAGGACGGACACTGAAGCTTTCTTT. Looking up the rest from reference TRBV19 and TRBJ1-1 gives the full variable domain: DGGITQSPKYLFRKEGQNVTLSCEQNLNHDAMYWYRQDPGQGLRLIYYSQIVNDFQKGDIAEGYSVSREKKESFPLTVTSAQKNPTAFYLCASKLRGRTDTEAFFGQGTRLTVV.

The chain carries TRBV7-2 and TRBJ1-1; TRBD1 might be the D (5 bases). The CDR3 covers 14 residues. From germline, CDR1 is SGHTA and CDR2 FQGNSA. Trimming removed 0 bases at V and 7 bases at J, with 12 bases between. The CDR3 region is CASSLAPDSLEAFF. The CDR3 DNA reads TGTGCCAGCAGCTTAGCCCCAGACAGTCTTGAAGCTTTCTTT. The whole variable domain, filled in from reference TRBV7-2 and TRBJ1-1, reads GAGVSQSPSNKVTEKGKDVELRCDPISGHTALYWYRQSLGQGLEFLIYFQGNSAPDKSGLPSDRFSAERTGGSVSTLTIQRTQQEDSAVYLCASSLAPDSLEAFFGQGTRLTVV.

This clone is a singleton in its sample. The chain employs TRBV28 and TRBJ2-7; 7 bases match TRBD2. The CDR3 is 15 amino acids. Looked up from germline, CDR1 is MDHEN and CDR2 is SYDVKM. Losses at the gene ends were 3 bases for V and 2 bases for J; bases not matched to a gene: 7. The CDR3 DNA sequence: TGTGCCAGCAGTTTTGGGCTAGCGGATACCTACGAGCAGTACTTC. Translation gives CASSFGLADTYEQYF.

The chain recombines TRBV7-8 with TRBJ2-2, with 7 bases lining up with TRBD1. The ends lost 2 bases at V and 3 bases at J; junction bases unmatched: 6. The germline CDR1 and CDR2 sequences are SGHVS and FQNEAQ. This CDR3 region has 16 residues. The CDR3 sequence: CASSLWTGRDTGELFF. CDR3 sequence (DNA): TGTGCCAGCAGCTTATGGACAGGTCGGGACACCGGGGAGCTGTTTTTT.